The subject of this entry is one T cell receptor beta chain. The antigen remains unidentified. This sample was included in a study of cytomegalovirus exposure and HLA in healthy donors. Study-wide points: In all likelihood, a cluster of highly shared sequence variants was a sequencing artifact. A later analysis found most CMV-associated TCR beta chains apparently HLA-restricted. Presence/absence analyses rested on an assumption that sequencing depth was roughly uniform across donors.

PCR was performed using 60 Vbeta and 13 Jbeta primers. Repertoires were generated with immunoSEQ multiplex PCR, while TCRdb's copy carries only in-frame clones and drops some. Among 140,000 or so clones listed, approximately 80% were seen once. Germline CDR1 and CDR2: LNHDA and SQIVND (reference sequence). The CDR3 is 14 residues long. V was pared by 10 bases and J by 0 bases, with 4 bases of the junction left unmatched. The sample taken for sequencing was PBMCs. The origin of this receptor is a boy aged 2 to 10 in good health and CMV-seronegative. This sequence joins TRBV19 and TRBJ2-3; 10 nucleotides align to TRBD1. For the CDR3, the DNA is TGTGCCACCCGGGACAGGGGAAGCACAGATACGCAGTATTTT. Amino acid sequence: CATRDRGSTDTQYF.